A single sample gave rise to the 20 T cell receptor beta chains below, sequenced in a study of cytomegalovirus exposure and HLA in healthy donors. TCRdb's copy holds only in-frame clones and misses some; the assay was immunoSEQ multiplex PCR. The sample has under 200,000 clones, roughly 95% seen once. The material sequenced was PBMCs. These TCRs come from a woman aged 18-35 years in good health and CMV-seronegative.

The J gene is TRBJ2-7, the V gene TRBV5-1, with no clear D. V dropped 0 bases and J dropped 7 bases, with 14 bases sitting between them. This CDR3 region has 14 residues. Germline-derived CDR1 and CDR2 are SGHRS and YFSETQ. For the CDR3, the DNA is TGCGCCAGCAGCTTGGATTTGGGCGTCGAAGAGCAGTACTTC. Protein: CASSLDLGVEEQYF.

CDR3 coding DNA: TGTGCCAGCAGCCCACAACTCCGGGGGGCCAATCAGCCCCAGCATTTT. Its translation: CASSPQLRGANQPQHF. V and J are TRBV7-3 and TRBJ1-5; perhaps TRBD1 as D (6 bases). The CDR3 has 16 amino acids. V was clipped by 5 bases and J by 3 bases, with 17 bases between them. Germline values: CDR1 SGHTA, CDR2 FQGTGA.

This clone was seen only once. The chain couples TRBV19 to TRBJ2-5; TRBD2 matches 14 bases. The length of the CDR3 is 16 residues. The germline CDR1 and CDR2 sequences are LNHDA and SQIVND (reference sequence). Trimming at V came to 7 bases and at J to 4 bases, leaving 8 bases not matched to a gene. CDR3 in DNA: TGTGCCAGTACCCGGACTAGCGGGGGGCCGGCAGAGACCCAGTACTTC. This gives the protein CASTRTSGGPAETQYF.

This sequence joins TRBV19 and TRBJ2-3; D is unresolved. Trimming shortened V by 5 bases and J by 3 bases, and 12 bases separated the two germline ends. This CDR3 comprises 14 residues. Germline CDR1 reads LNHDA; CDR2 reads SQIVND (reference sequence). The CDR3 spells CASSPHSPTDTQYF. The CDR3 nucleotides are TGTGCCAGTAGTCCTCACAGTCCTACAGATACGCAGTATTTT.

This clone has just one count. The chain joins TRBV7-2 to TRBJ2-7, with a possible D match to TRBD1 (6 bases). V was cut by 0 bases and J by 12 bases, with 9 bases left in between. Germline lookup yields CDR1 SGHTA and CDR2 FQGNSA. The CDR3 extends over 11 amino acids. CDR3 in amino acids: CASSLAGTRYF. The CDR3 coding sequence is TGTGCCAGCAGCTTAGCCGGGACACGGTACTTC.

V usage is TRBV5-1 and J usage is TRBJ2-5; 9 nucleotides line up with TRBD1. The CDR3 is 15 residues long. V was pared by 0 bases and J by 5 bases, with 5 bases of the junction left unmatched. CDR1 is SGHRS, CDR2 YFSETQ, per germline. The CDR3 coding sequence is TGCGCCAGCAGCTTGGGGGGACAGGGCAGGGAGACCCAGTACTTC. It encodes CASSLGGQGRETQYF. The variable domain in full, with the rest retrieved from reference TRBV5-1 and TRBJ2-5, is KAGVTQTPRYLIKTRGQQVTLSCSPISGHRSVSWYQQTPGQGLQFLFEYFSETQRNKGNFPGRFSGRQFSNSRSEMNVSTLELGDSALYLCASSLGGQGRETQYFGPGTRLLVL.

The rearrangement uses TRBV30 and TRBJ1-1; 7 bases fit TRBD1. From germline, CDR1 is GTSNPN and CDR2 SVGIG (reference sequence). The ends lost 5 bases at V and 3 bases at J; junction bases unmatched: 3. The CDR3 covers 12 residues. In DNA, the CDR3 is TGTGCCTGGGACAGGGTTCACACTGAAGCTTTCTTT. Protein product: CAWDRVHTEAFF.

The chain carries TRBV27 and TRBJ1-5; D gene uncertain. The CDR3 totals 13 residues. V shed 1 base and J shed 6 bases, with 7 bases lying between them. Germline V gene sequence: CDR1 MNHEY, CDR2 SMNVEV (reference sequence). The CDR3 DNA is TGTGCCAGCAGTTTATTCTATCGTCAGCCCCAGCATTTT. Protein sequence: CASSLFYRQPQHF.

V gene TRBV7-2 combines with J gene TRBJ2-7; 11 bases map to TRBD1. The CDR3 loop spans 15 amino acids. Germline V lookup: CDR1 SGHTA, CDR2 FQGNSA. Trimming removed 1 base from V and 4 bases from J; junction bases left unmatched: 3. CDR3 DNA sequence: TGTGCCAGCAGCTTAGGAGGGACAGGGGGGTACGAGCAGTACTTC. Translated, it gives CASSLGGTGGYEQYF.

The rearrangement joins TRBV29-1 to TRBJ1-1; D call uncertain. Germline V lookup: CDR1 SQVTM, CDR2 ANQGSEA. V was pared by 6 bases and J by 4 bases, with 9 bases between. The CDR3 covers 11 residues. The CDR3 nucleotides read TGCAGCGTGCCGAGTGTCACTGAAGCTTTCTTT. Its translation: CSVPSVTEAFF.

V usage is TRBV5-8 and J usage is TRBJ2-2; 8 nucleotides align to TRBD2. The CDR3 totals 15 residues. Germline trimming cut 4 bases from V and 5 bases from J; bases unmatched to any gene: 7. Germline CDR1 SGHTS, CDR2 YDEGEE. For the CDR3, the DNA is TGTGCCAGCAGCCGGACTAGCCAGGGGACCGGGGAGCTGTTTTTT. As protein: CASSRTSQGTGELFF.

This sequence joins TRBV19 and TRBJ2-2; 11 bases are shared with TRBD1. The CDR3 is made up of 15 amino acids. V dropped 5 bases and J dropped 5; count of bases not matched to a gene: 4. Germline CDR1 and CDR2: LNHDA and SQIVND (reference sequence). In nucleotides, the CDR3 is TGTGCCAGTAGTCCCGGGACAGGGGGAACCGGGGAGCTGTTTTTT. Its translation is CASSPGTGGTGELFF.

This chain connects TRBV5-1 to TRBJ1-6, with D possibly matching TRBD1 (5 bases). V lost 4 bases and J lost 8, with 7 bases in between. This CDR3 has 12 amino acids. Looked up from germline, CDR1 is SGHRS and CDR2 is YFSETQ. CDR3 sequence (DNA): TGCGCCAGCAGCACACAGGATTCACCCCTCCACTTT. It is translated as CASSTQDSPLHF.

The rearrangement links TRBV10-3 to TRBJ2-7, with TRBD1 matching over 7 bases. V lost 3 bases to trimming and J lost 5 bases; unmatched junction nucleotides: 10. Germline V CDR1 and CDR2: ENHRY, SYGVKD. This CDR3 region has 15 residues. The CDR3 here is CAISDSLLTGDEQYF. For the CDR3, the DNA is TGTGCCATCAGTGATTCCCTCCTTACAGGGGACGAGCAGTACTTC.

As DNA, the CDR3 is TGTGCCAGCTCACCGACAGTATCCTACGAGCAGTACTTC. It yields the protein CASSPTVSYEQYF. V is TRBV18 and J is TRBJ2-7; maybe TRBD1 (5 bases). Between the trimmed V and J ends, which lost 3 bases and 1 base, there was a span of 7 bases. Germline assignment: CDR1 KGHSH and CDR2 LQKENI. The length of the CDR3 is 13 residues.

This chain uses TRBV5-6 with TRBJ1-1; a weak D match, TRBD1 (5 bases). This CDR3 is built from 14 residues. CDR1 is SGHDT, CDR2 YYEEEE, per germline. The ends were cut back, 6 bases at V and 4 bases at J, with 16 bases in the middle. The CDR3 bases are TGTGCCAGCATTATGGGGACTTTTGCCACTGAAGCTTTCTTT. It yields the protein CASIMGTFATEAFF.

The CDR3 region has the DNA TGTGCCAGCAGGACCGGGACTAGCGGGAAAAACACCGGGGAGCTGTTTTTT. Translating it yields CASRTGTSGKNTGELFF. The chain couples TRBV7-2 to TRBJ2-2, with 13 bases that match TRBD2. CDR1 SGHTA and CDR2 FQGNSA come from the germline V gene. After removal of 6 bases from V and 2 bases from J, the junction contained 6 bases not matched to a gene. CDR3 size: 17 residues.

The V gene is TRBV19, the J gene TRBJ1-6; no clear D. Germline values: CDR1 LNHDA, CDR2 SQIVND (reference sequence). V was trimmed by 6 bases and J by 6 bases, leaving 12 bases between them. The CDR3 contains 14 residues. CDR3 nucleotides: TGTGCCAGTAGCTCCGGGGTAGTTAATTCACCCCTCCACTTT. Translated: CASSSGVVNSPLHF.

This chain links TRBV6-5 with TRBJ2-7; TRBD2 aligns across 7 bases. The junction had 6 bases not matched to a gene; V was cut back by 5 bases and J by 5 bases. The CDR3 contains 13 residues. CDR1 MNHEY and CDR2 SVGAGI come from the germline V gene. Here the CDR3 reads CASSRAGLDEQYF. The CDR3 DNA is TGTGCCAGCAGTCGAGCGGGGCTAGACGAGCAGTACTTC.

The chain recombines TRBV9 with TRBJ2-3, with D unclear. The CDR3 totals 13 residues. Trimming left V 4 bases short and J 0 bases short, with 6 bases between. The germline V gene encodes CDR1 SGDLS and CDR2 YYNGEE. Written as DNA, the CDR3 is TGTGCCAGCAGCCCCTCCAGCACAGATACGCAGTATTTT. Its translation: CASSPSSTDTQYF.